This T cell receptor beta chain was profiled in a study of metastatic and nonmetastatic thyroid tumors. Whole-study context: It was across blood and tumor or nodule tissue from malignant and benign thyroid patients that repertoires were compared. General study points: Significantly higher TCR beta diversity was reportedly seen in malignant thyroid tumors than benign nodules, in blood and tumor.

This clone has more than one count but fewer than ten. Antigen: not known. Per germline, CDR1 SQVTM and CDR2 ANQGSEA. The CDR3 covers 13 residues. Between the trimmed V and J ends, which lost 6 bases and 1 base, there was a span of 12 bases. There were no patients who had received any treatment before thyroid surgery. Authors' analysis steps: A papillary thyroid cancer distant-metastasis classifier was built from CDR3 differences across clinicopathological groups. Through MiXCR, TCRdb re-clonotyped the PCR reads. The V and J calls shown here were made by TCRdb, not taken from the authors' results. Among about 16,000 clones listed, roughly 30% were seen once.

The receptor was isolated from a female donor with papillary thyroid cancer or a benign thyroid nodule (not recorded which). Some clones in this sample may be carry-over from other donors' samples. Sequenced: tumor tissue. This chain links TRBV29-1 with TRBJ1-1; D may be TRBD1 (5 bases). In DNA form, the CDR3 reads TGCAGCGTCACCAGTGGGGGGAACACTGAAGCTTTCTTT. Its protein is CSVTSGGNTEAFF.